The 14 T cell receptor beta chains below were found in one sample sequenced in a study of beta chain features in type 1 diabetes (dated by TCRdb to 2016 to 2018). Library generation was performed with the immunoSEQ multiplex PCR assay. All of the isolated RNA was reverse transcribed with the High Capacity cDNA Reverse Transcription Kit, so expressed TCRB transcripts were sequenced. TCRdb carries this immuneACCESS record with in-frame sequences only. Its versions omit some clonotypes, under half of them owing to an unresolved V gene in the studies checked, with the rest unexplained. This sample is represented by about 320,000 clones; about 15% of them were singletons. The ten biggest clones cover approximately 6.7% of the sample. Sequencing was performed on central memory CD4+ T cells from blood. These receptors all come from a man aged 25 to 40 in good health.

Only a few counts were recorded for this clone. V and J are TRBV9 and TRBJ2-2; no clear D gene. The CDR3 length is 14 residues. V lost 1 base, J lost 5 bases, and 9 bases lay in between. The germline V gene has CDR1 SGDLS and CDR2 YYNGEE. Here the CDR3 reads CASSVSPGTGELFF. As DNA, the CDR3 is TGTGCCAGCAGCGTAAGCCCCGGAACCGGGGAGCTGTTTTTT. The full variable domain, completed using reference TRBV9 and TRBJ2-2, is DSGVTQTPKHLITATGQRVTLRCSPRSGDLSVYWYQQSLDQGLQFLIQYYNGEERAKGNILERFSAQQFPDLHSELNLSSLELGDSALYFCASSVSPGTGELFFGEGSRLTVL.

The chain employs TRBV4-1 and TRBJ2-1; D call uncertain. V lost 3 bases to trimming and J lost 7 bases, with 10 bases between them. CDR1 and CDR2 from the germline V gene are MGHRA and YSYEKL. The CDR3 length is 13 residues. The CDR3 sequence is CASSQRNVNEQFF. The CDR3 DNA follows: TGCGCCAGCAGCCAGCGGAACGTGAATGAGCAGTTCTTC.

This clone was found many times. The chain carries TRBV4-1 and TRBJ1-1; no clear D. The CDR3 contains 14 residues. V gave up 0 bases and J gave up 11 bases, with 16 bases separating them. In germline, CDR1 is MGHRA, CDR2 YSYEKL. The CDR3 sequence is CASSQDRSSAKAFF. The CDR3 bases are TGCGCCAGCAGCCAAGATAGGAGCAGCGCCAAGGCTTTCTTT.

This chain links TRBV7-8 with TRBJ2-5, with 8 nucleotides matching TRBD2. The CDR3 loop spans 17 amino acids. The ends lost 4 bases at V and 7 bases at J; junction bases unmatched: 17. Per germline, CDR1 SGHVS and CDR2 FQNEAQ. CDR3 amino acids: CASSSLPGSGSSGTQYF. CDR3 sequence (DNA): TGTGCCAGCAGCTCCCTACCCGGGAGCGGGAGTTCAGGGACCCAGTACTTC.

The table lists this clone with a few counts. The likely explanation is a read error, given a far larger clone one base away. The rearrangement joins TRBV7-8 to TRBJ2-3; D not certain. CDR1 is SGHVS and CDR2 is FQNEAQ in the germline V gene. V shed 3 bases and J shed 3 bases, with 4 bases lying between them. The CDR3 has 12 residues. The CDR3 coding sequence is TGTGCCAGCAGCTTTAGTACAGATACGCAGTATTTT. Amino acid sequence: CASSFSTDTQYF. Based on the CDR3 plus reference TRBV7-8 and TRBJ2-3, the full variable domain is GAGVSQSPRYKVAKRGQDVALRCDPISGHVSLFWYQQALGQGPEFLTYFQNEAQLDKSGLPSDRFFAERPEGSVSTLKIQRTQQEDSAVYLCASSFSTDTQYFGPGTRLTVL.

This clone turned up a few times. CDR3 protein: CASSEVARGRQQSEAFF. The DNA for the CDR3 is TGTGCCAGCAGCGAAGTAGCCAGGGGACGCCAACAGAGTGAAGCTTTCTTT. This chain links TRBV7-2 with TRBJ1-1, with a weak D call TRBD1 (6 bases). CDR1 is SGHTA and CDR2 is FQGNSA in the germline V gene. The V end lost 5 bases, the J end lost 7 bases, and 26 bases lay between the germline ends. This CDR3 is 17 amino acids long.

The sample holds a few counts of this clone. V and J are TRBV19 and TRBJ2-3; the D call may be TRBD1 or TRBD2 (7 bases each). The CDR3 loop spans 15 amino acids. The germline gives CDR1 LNHDA, CDR2 SQIVND (reference sequence). The germline V and J ends were trimmed by 3 bases and 4 bases, with 14 bases remaining between them. CDR3 sequence (DNA): TGTGCCAGTAGTATCAGGGGGAGCGGGGCAGATACGCAGTATTTT. Residues: CASSIRGSGADTQYF.

This chain links TRBV7-9 with TRBJ1-5, with D unclear. CDR1 is SEHNR and CDR2 is FQNEAQ in the germline V gene (reference sequence). The CDR3 extends over 14 amino acids. Trimming took off 2 bases at V and 7 bases at J, with 12 bases between the two ends. CDR3 region: CASSLSDAGQPQHF. The DNA for the CDR3 is TGTGCCAGCAGCTTATCCGACGCCGGGCAGCCCCAGCATTTT.

This clone was counted ten times or more. The chain carries TRBV6-1 and TRBJ1-4; 7 positions match TRBD1. V shed 8 bases and J 7 bases; nucleotides not matched to a gene: 10. CDR3 length: 14 amino acids. Germline CDR1 MNHNS, CDR2 SASEGT. The CDR3 is CASRQTGSSEKLFF. The CDR3 region has the DNA TGTGCCAGCCGGCAGACAGGGTCTAGTGAAAAACTGTTTTTT.

This clone was picked up a small number of times. The chain combines TRBV5-4 with TRBJ2-1; no clear D gene. The germline V gene encodes CDR1 SGHNT and CDR2 YYREEE (reference sequence). V was cut by 0 bases and J by 3 bases, with 10 bases left in between. This CDR3 has 15 amino acids. The CDR3 DNA reads as TGTGCCAGCAGCTTGGCATTCCTCGACTACAATGAGCAGTTCTTC. This sequence encodes CASSLAFLDYNEQFF.

The chain has TRBV5-1 and TRBJ1-2, with D perhaps matching TRBD1 (5 bases). V was pared by 4 bases and J by 7 bases, with 20 bases between. This CDR3 is 15 amino acids long. Germline V gene sequence: CDR1 SGHRS, CDR2 YFSETQ. CDR3: CASSAGGTAVSGYTF. The CDR3 nucleotides are TGCGCCAGCAGCGCAGGCGGGACGGCAGTTTCTGGCTACACCTTC.

This clone was counted between two and nine times. J is TRBJ2-2 and V is TRBV30; 10 positions agree with TRBD2. J lost 5 bases, V lost 0 bases, and 9 bases had no gene match. CDR1 is GTSNPN and CDR2 is SVGIG in the germline V gene (reference sequence). The CDR3 contains 17 residues. CDR3 residues: CAWSVGAGGPRTGELFF. DNA of the CDR3: TGTGCCTGGAGTGTAGGAGCGGGAGGGCCGCGAACCGGGGAGCTGTTTTTT.

This clone was seen only a few times. This sequence joins TRBV5-1 and TRBJ1-6; possible D gene TRBD1, 6 bases. CDR1 and CDR2 (germline): SGHRS, YFSETQ. Trimming took 4 bases from V and 5 from J, leaving 13 bases between them. This CDR3 region has 15 residues. CDR3 bases: TGCGCCAGCAGCGTCCAGGGGATAGATAATTCACCCCTCCACTTT. It specifies CASSVQGIDNSPLHF.

The chain is built from TRBV7-2 and TRBJ2-6; TRBD1 might be the D (5 bases). Trimming removed 1 base at V and 3 bases at J, with 13 bases between. This CDR3 is built from 17 residues. Germline assignment: CDR1 SGHTA and CDR2 FQGNSA. The CDR3 loop reads CASSLDLRGYGANVLTF. CDR3 coding DNA: TGTGCCAGCAGCTTAGACCTAAGGGGTTATGGGGCCAACGTCCTGACTTTC.